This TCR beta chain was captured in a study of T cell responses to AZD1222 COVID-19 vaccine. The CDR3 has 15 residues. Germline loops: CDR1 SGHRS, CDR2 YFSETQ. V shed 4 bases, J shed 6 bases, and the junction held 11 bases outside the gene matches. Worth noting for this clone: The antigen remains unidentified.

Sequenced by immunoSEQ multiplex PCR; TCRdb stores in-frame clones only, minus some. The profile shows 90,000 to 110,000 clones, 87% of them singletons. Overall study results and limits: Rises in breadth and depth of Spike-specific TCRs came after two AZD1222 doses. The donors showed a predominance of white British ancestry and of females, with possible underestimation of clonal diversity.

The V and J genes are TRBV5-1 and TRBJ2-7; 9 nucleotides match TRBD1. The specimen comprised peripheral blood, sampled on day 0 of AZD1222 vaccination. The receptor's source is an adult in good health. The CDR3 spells CASSTPGTGYREQYF. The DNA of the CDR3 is TGCGCCAGCAGCACCCCCGGGACAGGGTACCGCGAGCAGTACTTC.